This T cell receptor beta chain was sequenced for a study of shared clonotypes between healthy human individuals. For the study at large: CD4 naive and memory got three plates each, CD8 naive two, CD8 memory one. General study results and limits: Sequencing of the sorted subsets was shown by rarefaction to be incomplete despite large depth.

Points on this clone: Its antigen is currently unknown.

Assay execution took place at the deep level. Only in-frame clones appear in the TCRdb table, and some are missing; sequencing was by immunoSEQ multiplex PCR. There are 2 million to 2.5 million clones in the sample; roughly 93% occur only once, and roughly 0.36% lies in the top ten. The study enrolled healthy HIV-negative adults without recent acute infections or vaccinations as donors. The source is a man between 18 and 35 years old in good health. Some clones in this sample may be carry-over from other donors' samples. What was sequenced was naive CD4+ T cells from PBMCs. Subset of the sample: CD45RA+ positively selected.

In nucleotides, the CDR3 is TGTGCCTGGAATATCCGAGGGGCCGGGGAGCTGTTTTTT. Its protein is CAWNIRGAGELFF. V gene TRBV30 combines with J gene TRBJ2-2; possibly TRBD1 or TRBD2 for D (5 bases each). The germline V gene has CDR1 GTSNPN and CDR2 SVGIG (reference sequence). With 4 bases removed from V and 6 bases from J, the gap between germline ends came to 12 bases. This CDR3 has 13 residues.